Listed below are T cell receptor beta chains from one sample, sequenced in a study of shared clonotypes between healthy human individuals. Clones were read by immunoSEQ multiplex PCR, and TCRdb kept only the in-frame ones, dropping some. The sample carries approximately 2.5 million clones, approximately 90% recorded once. The sample consisted of naive CD4+ T cells sorted from blood. These TCRs come from a man aged 18 to 29 in good health. CDR3s leave out the opening cysteine and the closing phenylalanine or tryptophan. The order of the fields is V gene, CDR3 protein.

TRBV7-8 ASSFTQVQSSYNSPLH
TRBV11-2 ASSFERTDTQY
TRBV7-3 ASSLTPSSGGAGDTQY
TRBV13 ASSWGTLYGYT
TRBV5-1 ASSGGSGVNTDTQY
TRBV5-1 ASSLPTSGRAGELF
TRBV28 ASSSNGYPYEQY
TRBV21-1 ASSNSGTYNEQF
TRBV18 ASSPWAAYEQY
TRBV28 ASKLSDRAQSHT
TRBV5-1 ASSSGQGKYEQY
TRBV30 AWSTGPYEQY
TRBV11-2 ASSLSGYGQY
TRBV7-9 ASTRIPGLGFDEQF
TRBV21-1 ASSKTPRFYNEQF
TRBV5-4 ASSPFGGGGGTGELF
TRBV18 ASSNGRASYEQY
TRBV11-3 ASSEGHTIGETQY
TRBV10-1 ASRATGGWETAADTQY
TRBV7-9 ASSFGGETQY
TRBV6-6 ASSLAGGRYTGELF
TRBV7-2 ASSLGQASNTGELF